The entry below describes one T cell receptor (beta chain). No antigen is known for it. These data come from a study of OX40 agonist ivuxolimab in advanced cancers. For the study at large: Every 2 weeks, patients received ivuxolimab intravenously, dosed at 0.01 to 10 mg/kg. The group had a mean age of about 60 years, ranged from about 23 to 85, and was around 82% male. Study findings and constraints: Relative to CD4+ cells, CD8+ T cells on average had more expanded clones. Expanded peripheral T cell antigen specificity was not determined.

Profiled with immunoSEQ multiplex PCR; TCRdb holds only in-frame clones, not every one. The sample carries 74,000 or so clones, roughly 85% recorded once. The CDR3 has 19 amino acids. Trimming removed 3 bases from V and 5 bases from J; junction bases left unmatched: 18. Germline V CDR1 and CDR2: LNHDA, SQIVND (reference sequence). The sequence came from an adult with an advanced solid tumor such as melanoma, head and neck, liver or kidney cancer. The gene calls are TRBV19 and TRBJ2-2; 7 bases are a match to TRBD2. Sample: CD4+ or CD8+ T cells sorted from blood, taken in a trial of the OX40 agonist ivuxolimab. The CDR3 reads CASSMGTPFRGEGTGELFF. Written as DNA, the CDR3 is TGTGCCAGTAGTATGGGAACCCCTTTTCGGGGGGAAGGGACCGGGGAGCTGTTTTTT.